This is a list of T cell receptor beta chains from one sample in a study of naive and memory T cell subsets. TCRdb used MiXCR to reprocess the UMI-ligation and nested PCR reads, holding one entry per CDR3 protein. The table lists just over 80,000 distinct CDR3 sequences, around 9% of them singletons. Sequencing was performed on naive CD8+ T cells from blood. The source of these receptors is a human donor in good health. CDR3s include the opening cysteine and the closing phenylalanine or tryptophan. D genes are given only for firm matches. Not every row has a clone size; where given, it reads once, few, many or a size class.

V	D	size	J	CDR3	DNA
TRBV7-8	-	-	TRBJ1-1	CASSLAETRPTEAFF	TGTGCCAGCAGCTTAGCGGAGACCCGACCCACTGAAGCTTTCTTT
TRBV28	TRBD2	few	TRBJ2-1	CASRSGGGYNEQFF	TGTGCCAGCAGAAGCGGGGGAGGCTACAATGAGCAGTTCTTC
TRBV20-1	TRBD1	many	TRBJ2-3	CSAYRRDRGWADTQYF	TGCAGTGCTTACCGCCGGGACAGGGGTTGGGCAGATACGCAGTATTTT
TRBV5-1	TRBD2	few	TRBJ2-5	CASSLLGLAGGRLETQYF	TGCGCCAGCAGCCTACTGGGACTAGCGGGAGGCCGTCTAGAGACCCAGTACTTC
TRBV6-2/TRBV6-3	TRBD1	many	TRBJ1-1	CASSSPDRGTEAFF	TGTGCCAGCAGTTCGCCCGACAGGGGCACTGAAGCTTTCTTT
TRBV6-5	TRBD1	many	TRBJ2-1	CASTVKGTGGRYEQFF	TGTGCCAGCACCGTAAAGGGGACAGGCGGTCGTTATGAGCAGTTCTTC
TRBV5-1	TRBD2	-	TRBJ2-1	CASGTSGAYNEQFF	TGCGCCAGCGGGACTAGCGGGGCCTACAATGAGCAGTTCTTC
TRBV12-3/TRBV12-4	-	few	TRBJ1-2	CASSLEGYGYTF	TGTGCCAGCAGTTTGGAAGGGTATGGCTACACCTTC
TRBV27	-	many	TRBJ2-3	CASSTQASSTDTQYF	TGTGCCAGCAGTACTCAGGCCTCTAGCACAGATACGCAGTATTTT
TRBV20-1	-	many	TRBJ2-7	CSASGTRILEQYF	TGCAGTGCTAGCGGGACCCGGATTCTCGAGCAGTACTTC
TRBV5-6	-	-	TRBJ1-3	CASSSIPGGINTIYF	TGTGCCAGCAGCTCCATCCCGGGGGGCATAAACACCATATATTTT
TRBV12-3/TRBV12-4	-	many	TRBJ2-7	CASSSGIWEQYF	TGTGCCAGCAGTTCCGGTATTTGGGAGCAGTACTTC
TRBV28	TRBD2	few	TRBJ2-5	CASRPRLAEIQETQYF	TGTGCCAGCAGGCCCCGACTAGCGGAGATCCAAGAGACCCAGTACTTC
TRBV29-1	-	many	TRBJ1-5	CSVEGESNQPQHF	TGCAGCGTTGAGGGGGAGAGCAATCAGCCCCAGCATTTT
TRBV5-1	TRBD1	few	TRBJ2-7	CASSLRDRTYEQYF	TGCGCCAGCAGCTTGAGGGACAGAACCTACGAGCAGTACTTC
TRBV27	-	-	TRBJ2-3	CASSFFRTTDTQYF	TGTGCCAGCAGTTTCTTTCGGACCACAGATACGCAGTATTTT
TRBV29-1	-	many	TRBJ1-3	CSVQDSAGNTIYF	TGCAGCGTACAGGACAGCGCTGGAAACACCATATATTTT
TRBV11-2	-	few	TRBJ1-6	CASSLDRRGTNSPLHF	TGTGCCAGCAGCTTAGATCGCAGGGGTACGAATTCACCCCTCCACTTT
TRBV29-1	-	-	TRBJ2-2	CSVEATGTNTGELFF	TGCAGCGTTGAAGCAACAGGGACGAACACCGGGGAGCTGTTTTTT
TRBV29-1	TRBD1	-	TRBJ2-7	CSVVLRDRGYEQYF	TGCAGCGTTGTCTTACGGGACAGGGGTTACGAGCAGTACTTC
TRBV7-8	TRBD2	many	TRBJ2-7	CASSFGLAVSYEQYF	TGTGCCAGCAGCTTCGGACTAGCGGTCTCCTACGAGCAGTACTTC
TRBV27	TRBD1	-	TRBJ1-3	CASSPRDRPSRGNTIYF	TGTGCCAGCAGTCCACGGGACAGGCCTTCCAGGGGAAACACCATATATTTT
TRBV15	TRBD1	many	TRBJ1-5	CATSREGGQEINQPQHF	TGTGCCACCAGCAGAGAAGGAGGACAGGAGATAAATCAGCCCCAGCATTTT
TRBV6-5	-	few	TRBJ1-1	CASSYGTSREAFF	TGTGCCAGCAGTTACGGGACATCGCGGGAAGCTTTCTTT
TRBV4-3	TRBD2	many	TRBJ2-1	CASSQDPLTSGSFIYNEQFF	TGCGCCAGCAGCCAAGATCCATTGACTAGCGGGAGTTTCATCTACAATGAGCAGTTCTTC
TRBV4-1	-	many	TRBJ2-3	CASSGTGLSTDTQYF	TGCGCCAGCAGTGGTACGGGTTTGAGCACAGATACGCAGTATTTT
TRBV13	-	-	TRBJ2-1	CASSHPANEQFF	TGTGCCAGCAGCCACCCAGCTAATGAGCAGTTCTTC
TRBV5-1	TRBD2	many	TRBJ2-3	CASSITSGETTDTQYF	TGCGCCAGCAGCATTACTAGCGGGGAGACCACAGATACGCAGTATTTT
TRBV29-1	-	many	TRBJ2-6	CSVEEVGTREANVLTF	TGCAGCGTTGAAGAGGTTGGAACACGGGAAGCCAACGTCCTGACTTTC
TRBV20-1	-	few	TRBJ2-1	CSAPADAYNEQFF	TGCAGTGCCCCGGCAGATGCTTACAATGAGCAGTTCTTC
TRBV7-2	-	few	TRBJ2-1	CASSLVLGGKQFF	TGTGCCAGCAGCTTAGTTTTAGGAGGCAAGCAGTTCTTC
TRBV20-1	-	many	TRBJ2-5	CSARDWGRETQYF	TGCAGTGCCCGCGACTGGGGAAGAGAGACCCAGTACTTC
TRBV15	-	-	TRBJ1-5	CATSRDQGRNQPQHF	TGTGCCACCAGCAGAGATCAGGGGCGGAATCAGCCCCAGCATTTT
TRBV4-2	TRBD2	many	TRBJ2-5	CAGTTSGAQETQYF	TGTGCCGGAACGACTAGCGGGGCTCAAGAGACCCAGTACTTC
TRBV12-3/TRBV12-4	TRBD1	-	TRBJ2-7	CASINSPGGYEQYF	TGTGCCAGCATTAACTCCCCAGGGGGTTACGAGCAGTACTTC
TRBV25-1	TRBD2	-	TRBJ2-7	CASSDLLATSSYEQYF	TGTGCCAGCAGTGATCTACTAGCGACTTCATCCTACGAGCAGTACTTC
TRBV7-7	TRBD2	many	TRBJ2-3	CASSRLAESTDTQYF	TGTGCCAGCAGCCGACTAGCAGAGAGCACAGATACGCAGTATTTT
TRBV20-1	-	few	TRBJ2-7	CSARDPGGYSVYEQYF	TGCAGTGCTAGAGATCCTGGAGGGTATTCGGTATACGAGCAGTACTTC
TRBV20-1	-	-	TRBJ2-7	CSASNPYEQYF	TGCAGTGCTAGCAATCCTTACGAGCAGTACTTC
TRBV27	-	few	TRBJ1-5	CASSLSEGNQPQHF	TGTGCCAGCAGTTTATCGGAGGGCAATCAGCCCCAGCATTTT
TRBV9	-	-	TRBJ2-1	CASSPEWGAGNYNEQFF	TGTGCCAGCAGCCCGGAATGGGGGGCTGGAAATTACAATGAGCAGTTCTTC
TRBV28	-	many	TRBJ2-7	CASSFSSRGAEQYF	TGTGCCAGCAGTTTCTCCAGCCGAGGCGCCGAGCAGTACTTC
TRBV20-1	-	few	TRBJ1-1	CSGGENTEAFF	TGCAGTGGCGGGGAGAACACTGAAGCTTTCTTT
TRBV29-1	-	many	TRBJ2-7	CSAVLQATYEQYF	TGCAGCGCCGTGCTGCAGGCCACCTACGAGCAGTACTTC
TRBV28	TRBD1	-	TRBJ2-3	CASSWTGTDTQYF	TGTGCCAGCAGTTGGACAGGAACAGATACGCAGTATTTT
TRBV29-1	TRBD1	many	TRBJ1-1	CSAPPTGTANTEAFF	TGCAGCGCACCGCCCACCGGGACAGCGAACACTGAAGCTTTCTTT